The clone carrying this T cell receptor (beta chain) has only a few counts. CDR1 is SGHRS and CDR2 is YFSETQ in the germline V gene. The CDR3 spans 13 residues. Deletions cut 0 bases from V and 5 bases from J, with 6 bases between. After constant-region reverse-primer amplification, full-length variable regions underwent semi-nested PCR with Nested Universal Primer A. Via MiXCR, TCRdb re-called the 5' RACE reads, giving one row per CDR3 protein. The sample includes 62,000 or so distinct CDR3 sequences, approximately 23% of them seen just once. CD4+CD45RO+CD25- cells were isolated as memory CD4+ T cells.

The rearrangement joins TRBV5-1 to TRBJ2-1; unclear D gene. This TCR was recovered from a female donor with breast cancer. The sequencing input was memory CD4+ T cells sorted from a lymph node. Subset reported: memory CD4+ T cells, CD4+CD45RO+CD25-. The CDR3, as DNA: TGCGCCAGCAGCTTGGGGTTCAACAATGAGCAGTTCTTC. The encoded protein is CASSLGFNNEQFF.